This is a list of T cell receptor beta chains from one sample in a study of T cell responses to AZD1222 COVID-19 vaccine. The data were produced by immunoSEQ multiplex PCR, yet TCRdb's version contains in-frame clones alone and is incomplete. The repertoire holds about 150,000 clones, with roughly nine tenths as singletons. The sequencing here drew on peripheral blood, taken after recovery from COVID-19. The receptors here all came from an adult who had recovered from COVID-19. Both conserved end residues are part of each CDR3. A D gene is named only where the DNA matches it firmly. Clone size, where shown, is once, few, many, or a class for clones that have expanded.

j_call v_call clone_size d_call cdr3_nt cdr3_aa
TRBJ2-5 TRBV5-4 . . TGTGCCAGCAGCTCCACGGAAGGGGCAGGGTACCAAGAGACCCAGTACTTC CASSSTEGAGYQETQYF
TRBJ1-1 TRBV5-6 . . TGTGCCAGCAGCGCCCCAGTCGGGAGCACTGAAGCTTTCTTT CASSAPVGSTEAFF
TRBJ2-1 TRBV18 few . TGTGCCAGCTCACCAGAGGACGGTGGATTAAACAATGAGCAGTTCTTC CASSPEDGGLNNEQFF
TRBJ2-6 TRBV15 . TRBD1 TGTGCCACCAGCAGAGGCGTCCCGGGACAGGGCTCTGGGGCCAACGTCCTGACTTTC CATSRGVPGQGSGANVLTF
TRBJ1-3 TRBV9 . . TGTGCCAGCAGCACCCTGGGACATTTCTCTGGAAACACCATATATTTT CASSTLGHFSGNTIYF
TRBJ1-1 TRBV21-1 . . TGTGCCAGCAGCAAAGGACGGAACACTGAAGCTTTCTTT CASSKGRNTEAFF
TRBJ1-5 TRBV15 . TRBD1 TGTGCCACCAGCTCCCGGGACAGGGGCCGGCCCCAGCATTTT CATSSRDRGRPQHF
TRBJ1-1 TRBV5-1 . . TGCGCCAGCACCCCGACATCCGAGAACACTGAAGCTTTCTTT CASTPTSENTEAFF
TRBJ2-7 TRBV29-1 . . TGCAGCGCCGTTGGACGGGAAGAGCAGTACTTC CSAVGREEQYF
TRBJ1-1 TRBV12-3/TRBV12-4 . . TGTGCCAGCAGCCGATTGACTGAAGCTTTCTTT CASSRLTEAFF
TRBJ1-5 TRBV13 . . TGTGCCAGCAGCTTAGGCAATCAGCCCCAGCATTTT CASSLGNQPQHF
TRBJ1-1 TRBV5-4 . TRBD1 TGTGCCAGCAGCCCAAGGACAGGGTTGAACACTGAAGCTTTCTTT CASSPRTGLNTEAFF
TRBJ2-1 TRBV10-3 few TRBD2 TGTGCCATCAGATCGGGACTAGCGGGCCTCAATGAGCAGTTCTTC CAIRSGLAGLNEQFF
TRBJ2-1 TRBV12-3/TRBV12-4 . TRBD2 TGTGCCAGCAGTTTCAATAGCGGGAGGTCCCAGTTCTTC CASSFNSGRSQFF
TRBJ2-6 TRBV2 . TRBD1 TGTGCCAGCAGTGGCCGGGACAGGGTTGATGGGGCCAACGTCCTGACTTTC CASSGRDRVDGANVLTF
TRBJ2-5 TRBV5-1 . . TGCGCCAGCAGCTCGACAGCACAAGAGACCCAGTACTTC CASSSTAQETQYF
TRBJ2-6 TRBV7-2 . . TGTGCCAGCAGCTTTCAGGGCCACTCTGGGGCCAACGTCCTGACTTTC CASSFQGHSGANVLTF
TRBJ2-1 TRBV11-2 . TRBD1 TGTGCCAGCAGTTCTCGGACAGGCTACAATGAGCAGTTCTTC CASSSRTGYNEQFF
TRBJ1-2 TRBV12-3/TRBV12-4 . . TGTGCCAGCAGTTTGGGGTTCTATGGCTACACCTTC CASSLGFYGYTF
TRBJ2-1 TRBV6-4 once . TGTGCCAGCAGCCCCATTACCGGGAGCTATGAGCAGTTCTTC CASSPITGSYEQFF
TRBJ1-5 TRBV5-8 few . TGTGCCAGCAGCTTAAAGGGGACACCCTCGGGCAATCAGCCCCAGCATTTT CASSLKGTPSGNQPQHF
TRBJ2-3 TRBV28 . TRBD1 TGTGCCAGCAGTTCTTCCGGGACAGGGGGGGATACGCAGTATTTT CASSSSGTGGDTQYF
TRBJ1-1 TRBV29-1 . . TGCAGCGTTGAAGGGCAGACGAACACTGAAGCTTTCTTT CSVEGQTNTEAFF
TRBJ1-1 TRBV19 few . TGTGCCAGTAGTAAGGGGCGCGAAGCTTTCTTT CASSKGREAFF
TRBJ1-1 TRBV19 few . TGTGCCAGTAGTATAAGAGGGCGGGGTGAAGCTTTCTTT CASSIRGRGEAFF
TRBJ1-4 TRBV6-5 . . TGTGCCAGCACTTACACCCTCGACAGAATAAATGAAAAACTGTTTTTT CASTYTLDRINEKLFF
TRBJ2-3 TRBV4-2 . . TGTGCCAGCAGCGGAGTGACCACAGATACGCAGTATTTT CASSGVTTDTQYF
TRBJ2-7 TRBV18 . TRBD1 TGTGCCAGCTCACCCGTCGACAGGGTTCGGGCCTACGAGCAGTACTTC CASSPVDRVRAYEQYF
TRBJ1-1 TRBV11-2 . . TGTGCCAGCAGCCCAGGACTCGGGTTGACTGAAGCTTTCTTT CASSPGLGLTEAFF
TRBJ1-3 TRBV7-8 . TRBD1 TGTGCCAGCAGCCCAATCGTCCCAGGGGGCTACTCTGGAAACACCATATATTTT CASSPIVPGGYSGNTIYF
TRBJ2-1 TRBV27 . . TGTGCCAGCAGCTCATCGGACTACCCGGAGCAGTTCTTC CASSSSDYPEQFF
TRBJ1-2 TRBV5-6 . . TGTGCCAGCAGGATCAGGGTCCTTGGAAACTATGGCTACACCTTC CASRIRVLGNYGYTF
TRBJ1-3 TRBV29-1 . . TGCAGCGTTCTGGTCGGGAACACCATATATTTT CSVLVGNTIYF
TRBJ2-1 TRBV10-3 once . TGTGCCATCAGTGCCATGGCGCGGAATGAGCAGTTCTTC CAISAMARNEQFF